This TCR beta chain was captured in a study of OX40 agonist ivuxolimab in advanced cancers. V dropped 8 bases and J dropped 3 bases, with 19 bases sitting between them. The CDR3 extends over 16 amino acids. CDR1 is LNHDA, CDR2 SQIVND, per germline (reference sequence). Profiling relied on immunoSEQ multiplex PCR, and the TCRdb table lists in-frame clones only, not all of them. The table lists over 55,000 clones, about 82% of them singletons. The TCR originated in an adult with an advanced solid tumor such as melanoma, head and neck, liver or kidney cancer. The sequencing here drew on CD4+ or CD8+ T cells sorted from blood, taken in a trial of the OX40 agonist ivuxolimab. The chain has TRBV19 and TRBJ2-2, with D perhaps given as TRBD1 or TRBD2 (7 bases each). The DNA of the CDR3 is TGTGCCAGTCGCTCGGGGCAGGGGGGGTACACCGGGGAGCTGTTTTTT. Amino acids: CASRSGQGGYTGELFF. Full variable domain (remainder filled in from reference TRBV19 and TRBJ2-2): DGGITQSPKYLFRKEGQNVTLSCEQNLNHDAMYWYRQDPGQGLRLIYYSQIVNDFQKGDIAEGYSVSREKKESFPLTVTSAQKNPTAFYLCASRSGQGGYTGELFFGEGSRLTVL.